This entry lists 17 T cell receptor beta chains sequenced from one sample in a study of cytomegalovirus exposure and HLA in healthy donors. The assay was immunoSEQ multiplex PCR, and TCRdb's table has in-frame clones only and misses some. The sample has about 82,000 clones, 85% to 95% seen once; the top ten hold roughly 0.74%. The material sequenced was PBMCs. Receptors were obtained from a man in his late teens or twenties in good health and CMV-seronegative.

The CDR3 loop is CSVEDFQGPEQYF. Written as DNA, the CDR3 is TGCAGCGTTGAAGATTTTCAGGGGCCCGAGCAGTACTTC. V usage is TRBV29-1 and J usage is TRBJ2-7, with D possibly TRBD1 on 6 matching bases. The CDR3 is made up of 13 amino acids. Germline values: CDR1 SQVTM, CDR2 ANQGSEA. Trimming took 0 bases from V and 6 from J, leaving 12 bases between them.

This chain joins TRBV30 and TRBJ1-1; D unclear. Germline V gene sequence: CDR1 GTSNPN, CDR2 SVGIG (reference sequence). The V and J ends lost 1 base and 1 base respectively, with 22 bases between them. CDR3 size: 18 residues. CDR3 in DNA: TGTGCCTGGAGTGCCACTCCTTATTTGACCGGGAGGAACACTGAAGCTTTCTTT. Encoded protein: CAWSATPYLTGRNTEAFF.

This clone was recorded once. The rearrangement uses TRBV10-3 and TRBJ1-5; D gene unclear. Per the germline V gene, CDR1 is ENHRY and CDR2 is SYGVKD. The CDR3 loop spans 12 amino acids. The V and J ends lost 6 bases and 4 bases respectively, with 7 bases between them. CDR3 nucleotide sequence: TGTGCCATCAGGGGAGGGAATCAGCCCCAGCATTTT. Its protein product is CAIRGGNQPQHF.

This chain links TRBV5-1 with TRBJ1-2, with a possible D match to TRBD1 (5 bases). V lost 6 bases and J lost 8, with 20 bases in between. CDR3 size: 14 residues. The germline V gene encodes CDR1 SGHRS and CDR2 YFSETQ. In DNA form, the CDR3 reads TGCGCCAGCACCCCGTTAGCTTCAGGGCGAGGCTACACCTTC. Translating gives CASTPLASGRGYTF.

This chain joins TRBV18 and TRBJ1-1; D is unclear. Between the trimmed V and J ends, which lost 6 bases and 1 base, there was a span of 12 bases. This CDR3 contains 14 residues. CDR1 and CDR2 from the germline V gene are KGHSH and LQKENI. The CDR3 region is CASSPNEGNTEAFF. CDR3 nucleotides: TGTGCCAGCTCTCCCAACGAGGGGAACACTGAAGCTTTCTTT.

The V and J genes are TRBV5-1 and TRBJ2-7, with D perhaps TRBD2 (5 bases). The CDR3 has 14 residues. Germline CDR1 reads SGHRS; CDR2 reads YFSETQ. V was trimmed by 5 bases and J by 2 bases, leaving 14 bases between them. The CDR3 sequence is CASSTYREAYEQYF. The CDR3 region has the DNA TGCGCCAGCAGTACCTACCGGGAAGCCTACGAGCAGTACTTC.

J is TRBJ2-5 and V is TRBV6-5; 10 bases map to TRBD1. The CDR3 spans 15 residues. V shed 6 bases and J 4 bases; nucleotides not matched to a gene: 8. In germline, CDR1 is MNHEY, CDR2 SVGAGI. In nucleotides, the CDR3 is TGTGCCAGCAGCCCTGGGACAGGGGCTTCAGAGACCCAGTACTTC. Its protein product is CASSPGTGASETQYF.

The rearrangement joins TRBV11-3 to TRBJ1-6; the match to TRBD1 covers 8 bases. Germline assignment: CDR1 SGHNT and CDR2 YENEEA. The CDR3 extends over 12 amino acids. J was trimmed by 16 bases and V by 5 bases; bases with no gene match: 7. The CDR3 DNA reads TGTGCCAGCAGCGTCGACAGGGGTCCACTCCACTTT. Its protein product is CASSVDRGPLHF.

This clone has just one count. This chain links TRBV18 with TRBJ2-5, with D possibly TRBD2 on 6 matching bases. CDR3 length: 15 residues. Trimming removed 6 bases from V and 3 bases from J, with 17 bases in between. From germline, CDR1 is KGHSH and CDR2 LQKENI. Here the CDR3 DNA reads TGTGCCAGCTCCCCCCAGGAGGGCAGCGAAGAGACCCAGTACTTC. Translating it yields CASSPQEGSEETQYF. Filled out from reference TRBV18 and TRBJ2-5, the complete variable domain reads NAGVMQNPRHLVRRRGQEARLRCSPMKGHSHVYWYRQLPEEGLKFMVYLQKENIIDESGMPKERFSAEFPKEGPSILRIQQVVRGDSAAYFCASSPQEGSEETQYFGPGTRLLVL.

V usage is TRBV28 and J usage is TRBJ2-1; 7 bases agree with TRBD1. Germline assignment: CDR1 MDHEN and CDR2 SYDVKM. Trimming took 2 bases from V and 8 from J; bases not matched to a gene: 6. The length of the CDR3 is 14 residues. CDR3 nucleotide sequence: TGTGCCAGCAGTTTAGACAGGGCGCGGGATGAGCAGTTCTTC. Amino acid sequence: CASSLDRARDEQFF.

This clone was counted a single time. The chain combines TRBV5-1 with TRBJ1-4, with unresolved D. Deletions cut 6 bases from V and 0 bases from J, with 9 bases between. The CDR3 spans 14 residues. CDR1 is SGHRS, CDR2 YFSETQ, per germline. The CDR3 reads CASKRGTTNEKLFF. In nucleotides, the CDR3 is TGCGCCAGCAAGCGAGGAACAACTAATGAAAAACTGTTTTTT.

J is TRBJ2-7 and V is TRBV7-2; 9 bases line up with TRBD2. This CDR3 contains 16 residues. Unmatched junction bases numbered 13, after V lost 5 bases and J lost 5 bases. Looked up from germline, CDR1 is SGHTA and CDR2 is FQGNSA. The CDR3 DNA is TGTGCCAGCAGCAAGACAGCACTAGCGGGTCTGGACGAGCAGTACTTC. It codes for CASSKTALAGLDEQYF. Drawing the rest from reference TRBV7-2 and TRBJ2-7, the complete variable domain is GAGVSQSPSNKVTEKGKDVELRCDPISGHTALYWYRQSLGQGLEFLIYFQGNSAPDKSGLPSDRFSAERTGGSVSTLTIQRTQQEDSAVYLCASSKTALAGLDEQYFGPGTRLTVT.

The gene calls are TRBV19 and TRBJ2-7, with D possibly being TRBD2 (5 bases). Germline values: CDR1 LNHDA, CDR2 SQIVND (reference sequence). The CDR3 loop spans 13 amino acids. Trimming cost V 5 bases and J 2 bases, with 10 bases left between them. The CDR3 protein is CASSRTATYEQYF. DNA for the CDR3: TGTGCCAGTAGTCGGACTGCTACCTACGAGCAGTACTTC.

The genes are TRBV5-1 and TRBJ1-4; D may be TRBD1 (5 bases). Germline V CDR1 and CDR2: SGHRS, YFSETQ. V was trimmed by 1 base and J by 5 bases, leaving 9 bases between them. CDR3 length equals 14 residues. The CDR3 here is CASSLMGQNEKLFF. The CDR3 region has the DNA TGCGCCAGCAGCTTGATGGGGCAGAATGAAAAACTGTTTTTT.

For the CDR3, the DNA is TGTGCCAGCGGAGCCCTGGACAGCTACTACGAGCAGTACTTC. Encoded protein: CASGALDSYYEQYF. This sequence joins TRBV6-5 and TRBJ2-7, with D possibly TRBD1 on 6 matching bases. CDR1 and CDR2 (germline): MNHEY, SVGAGI. V was clipped by 8 bases and J by 3 bases, with 17 bases between them. This CDR3 region has 14 residues.

CDR3 nucleotides: TGTGCCAGCACCTTTGGGGCAGGGTTAGATACGCAGTATTTT. Its translation is CASTFGAGLDTQYF. V and J are TRBV2 and TRBJ2-3, with D perhaps TRBD1 (5 bases). Germline V gene sequence: CDR1 SNHLY, CDR2 FYNNEI. V was clipped by 7 bases and J by 5 bases, with 16 bases between them. The CDR3 has 14 amino acids.

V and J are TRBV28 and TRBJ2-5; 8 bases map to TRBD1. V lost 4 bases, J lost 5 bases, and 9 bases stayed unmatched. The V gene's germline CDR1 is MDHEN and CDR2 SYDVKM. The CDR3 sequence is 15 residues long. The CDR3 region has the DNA TGTGCCAGCAGTTCCAGAGGACAGGGATGGGAGACCCAGTACTTC. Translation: CASSSRGQGWETQYF.